This TCR beta chain was identified in a study of T cell responses to AZD1222 COVID-19 vaccine. Germline CDR1 and CDR2: LGHNA and YNFKEQ. The CDR3 sequence is 19 residues long. Trimming shortened V by 0 bases and J by 2 bases, and 22 bases separated the two germline ends. Study-level results: The donors showed a predominance of white British ancestry and of females, with possible underestimation of clonal diversity. Across spike, vaccine-associated CD4 TCRs were found, dominant at 160-218 and 743-854.

With regard to this clone: The antigen remains undetermined.

The method was immunoSEQ multiplex PCR; TCRdb's version includes in-frame clones alone and lacks a portion of them. The sample holds tens of thousands of clones; roughly 90% are singletons and the top ten take around 28%. The TCR sequence derives from an adult who received the AZD1222 COVID-19 vaccine. The chain links TRBV4-2 to TRBJ1-2; D is uncertain. Sequencing used peripheral blood, obtained 28 days after the second AZD1222 dose. The CDR3 loop reads CASSQDWGQAPLTNYGYTF. Written as DNA, the CDR3 is TGTGCCAGCAGCCAAGATTGGGGTCAGGCCCCTCTCACAAACTATGGCTACACCTTC.